The subject of this entry is one TCR beta chain. The CDR3 sequence is 17 residues long. Germline assignment: CDR1 SGDLS and CDR2 YYNGEE. V gave up 2 bases and J gave up 4 bases; unmatched junction bases: 8. This sample was included in a study of shared clonotypes between healthy human individuals. Some clones are missing from TCRdb's copy, which holds only in-frame ones; the method was immunoSEQ multiplex PCR. Among roughly 2,300,000 clones listed, around 93% were seen once. This TCR was sampled from a man aged 18 to 29 in good health. Some clones in this sample may be carry-over from other donors' samples. The material sequenced was naive CD4+ T cells from PBMCs. Subset denoted: CD45RA+ positively selected. The J gene is TRBJ2-2, the V gene TRBV9; 10 positions agree with TRBD1. The CDR3: CASSVRQGAGVTGELFF. The CDR3 DNA sequence: TGTGCCAGCAGCGTTAGACAGGGGGCCGGGGTCACCGGGGAGCTGTTTTTT.